Sequencing of this TCR beta chain was carried out in a study of T cells in localized non-small cell lung cancer. The length of the CDR3 is 16 residues. Germline loops: CDR1 SGHVS, CDR2 FQNEAQ. V gave up 4 bases and J gave up 4 bases; unmatched junction bases: 10. The protocol was immunoSEQ multiplex PCR, while the TCRdb copy is restricted to in-frame clones and leaves out a portion. The sample has approximately 72,000 clones, 70% to 90% seen once. This chain uses TRBV7-8 with TRBJ1-3; TRBD1 matches 7 bases. The clonotype was recovered from an older female donor with stage I lung adenocarcinoma. The material was peripheral blood, obtained before any cancer treatment. Written as DNA, the CDR3 is TGTGCCAGCAGCTCGGGACAGCCCGACCGAGGAAACACCATATATTTT. This encodes CASSSGQPDRGNTIYF.